A single sample gave rise to the 5 T cell receptor beta chains below, sequenced in a study of spatial heterogeneity in lung cancer. As for time point: blood at routine non-recurrence follow-up after resection. One entry per CDR3 protein results from TCRdb running MiXCR on the 5' RACE reads. The top ten clones hold 5.5% to 7% of a sample with about 17,000 distinct CDR3 sequences, about 20% of them seen once. The sequenced sample was PBMCs, obtained at follow-up. The receptors derive from a male donor with early-stage non-small cell lung cancer.

This clonotype was recorded many times. The V gene is TRBV7-6, the J gene TRBJ1-1; 7 bases match TRBD1. The germline gives CDR1 SGHVS, CDR2 FNYEAQ. This CDR3 has 14 residues. The trim removed 2 bases at V and 5 bases at J, leaving 5 bases unmatched. The CDR3 DNA reads as TGTGCCAGCAGCTTAACTGCCAGGGGGACTGAAGCTTTCTTT. Translated: CASSLTARGTEAFF.

This clonotype came up a few times. This chain uses TRBV7-3 with TRBJ2-1; D is possibly TRBD2 (6 bases). V lost 6 bases to trimming and J lost 0 bases, with 15 bases between them. The CDR3 covers 16 residues. CDR1 is SGHTA and CDR2 is FQGTGA in the germline V gene. For the CDR3, the DNA is TGTGCCAGCAGTTACCGCGGGGACCTCTCCTACAATGAGCAGTTCTTC. It encodes CASSYRGDLSYNEQFF.

A few counts support this clonotype. This rearrangement joins TRBV5-5 to TRBJ2-7, with TRBD1 matching 12 bases. Germline V gives CDR1 SGHKS, CDR2 YYEKEE (reference sequence). The CDR3 runs 16 residues. Trimming took 4 bases from V and 3 from J; bases not matched to a gene: 8. CDR3 coding DNA: TGTGCCAGCAGCGCGCGTGGGACAGGGGGCTTCTACGAGCAGTACTTC. This encodes CASSARGTGGFYEQYF.

In the case of this clonotype: The junction differs from germline at one of its ends, possibly a read error. This chain connects TRBV5-1 to TRBJ2-5; 9 bases map to TRBD2. Per germline, CDR1 SGHRS and CDR2 YFSETQ. The CDR3 has 19 residues. CDR3 in DNA: TGCGTCAGCAGCTTCCCTCTTTCGTACGCGGGGGGGCACCAAGAGACCCAGTACTTC. Its protein is CVSSFPLSYAGGHQETQYF. Full variable domain (rest looked up from reference TRBV5-1 and TRBJ2-5): KAGVTQTPRYLIKTRGQQVTLSCSPISGHRSVSWYQQTPGQGLQFLFEYFSETQRNKGNFPGRFSGRQFSNSRSEMNVSTLELGDSALYLCVSSFPLSYAGGHQETQYFGPGTRLLVL.

In its sample, this clonotype was seen a few times. The chain links TRBV7-3 to TRBJ1-2; 7 bases match TRBD1. Germline assignment: CDR1 SGHTA and CDR2 FQGTGA. The CDR3 covers 14 residues. With 5 bases clipped from V and 5 bases from J, the junction kept 8 bases outside the gene matches. The CDR3 protein is CASSPDRERYGYTF. The CDR3 DNA follows: TGTGCCAGCAGCCCTGACAGGGAGCGGTATGGCTACACCTTC.